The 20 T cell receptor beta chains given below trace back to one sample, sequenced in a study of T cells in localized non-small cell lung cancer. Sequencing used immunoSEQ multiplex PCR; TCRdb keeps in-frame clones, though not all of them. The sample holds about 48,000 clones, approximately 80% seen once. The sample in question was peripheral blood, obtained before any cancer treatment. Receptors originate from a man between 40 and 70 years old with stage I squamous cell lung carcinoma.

CDR3 nucleotide sequence: TGTGCCAGCAGTGTTCCCGTAAGTGGCTACACCTTC. This translates into CASSVPVSGYTF. This chain uses TRBV6-1 with TRBJ1-2; D is uncertain. The germline V gene encodes CDR1 MNHNS and CDR2 SASEGT. This CDR3 is 12 amino acids long. V was trimmed by 4 bases and J by 7 bases, leaving 10 bases between them.

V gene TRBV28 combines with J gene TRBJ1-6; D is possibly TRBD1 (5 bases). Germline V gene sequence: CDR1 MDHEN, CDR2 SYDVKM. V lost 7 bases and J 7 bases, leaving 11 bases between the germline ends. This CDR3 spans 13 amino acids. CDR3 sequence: CASTYRRNSPLHF. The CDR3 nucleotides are TGTGCCAGCACCTACAGGCGGAATTCACCCCTCCACTTT. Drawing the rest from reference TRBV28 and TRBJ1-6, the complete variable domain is DVKVTQSSRYLVKRTGEKVFLECVQDMDHENMFWYRQDPGLGLRLIYFSYDVKMKEKGDIPEGYSVSREKKERFSLILESASTNQTSMYLCASTYRRNSPLHFGNGTRLTVT.

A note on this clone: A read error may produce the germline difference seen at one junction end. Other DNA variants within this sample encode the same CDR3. DNA of the CDR3: TGTGCCGGCAGCGGCGAGGGGCAGGGGGCATTGGGCTACACCTTC. As protein: CAGSGEGQGALGYTF. The rearrangement links TRBV5-4 to TRBJ1-2, with TRBD1 matching over 8 bases. Germline CDR1 and CDR2: SGHNT and YYREEE (reference sequence). This CDR3 region has 15 residues. Full variable domain (rest looked up from reference TRBV5-4 and TRBJ1-2): ETGVTQSPTHLIKTRGQQVTLRCSSQSGHNTVSWYQQALGQGPQFIFQYYREEENGRGNFPPRFSGLQFPNYSSELNVNALELDDSALYLCAGSGEGQGALGYTFGSGTRLTVV.

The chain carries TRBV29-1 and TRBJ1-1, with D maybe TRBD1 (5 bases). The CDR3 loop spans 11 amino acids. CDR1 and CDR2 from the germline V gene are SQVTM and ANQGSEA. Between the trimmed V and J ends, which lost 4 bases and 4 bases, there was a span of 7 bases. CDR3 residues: CSVARGTEAFF. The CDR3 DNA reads TGCAGCGTTGCGAGGGGCACTGAAGCTTTCTTT.

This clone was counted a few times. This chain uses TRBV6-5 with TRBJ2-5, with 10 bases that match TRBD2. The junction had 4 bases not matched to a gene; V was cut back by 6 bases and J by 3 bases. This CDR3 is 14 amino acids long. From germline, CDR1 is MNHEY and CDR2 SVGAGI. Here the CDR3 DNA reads TGTGCCAGCAGGACAGCGGGGGGGAAAGAGACCCAGTACTTC. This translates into CASRTAGGKETQYF.

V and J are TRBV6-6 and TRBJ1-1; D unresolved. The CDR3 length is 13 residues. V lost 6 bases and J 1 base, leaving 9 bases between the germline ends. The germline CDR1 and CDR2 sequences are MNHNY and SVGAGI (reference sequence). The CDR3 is CASSRAGNTEAFF. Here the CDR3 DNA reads TGTGCCAGCAGCCGGGCGGGGAACACTGAAGCTTTCTTT.

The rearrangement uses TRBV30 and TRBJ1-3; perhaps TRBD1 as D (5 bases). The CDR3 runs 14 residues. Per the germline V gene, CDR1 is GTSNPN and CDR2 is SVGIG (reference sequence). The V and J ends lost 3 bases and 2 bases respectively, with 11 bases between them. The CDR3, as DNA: TGTGCCTGGAGATTCAGGGCAGCTGGAAACACCATATATTTT. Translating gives CAWRFRAAGNTIYF.

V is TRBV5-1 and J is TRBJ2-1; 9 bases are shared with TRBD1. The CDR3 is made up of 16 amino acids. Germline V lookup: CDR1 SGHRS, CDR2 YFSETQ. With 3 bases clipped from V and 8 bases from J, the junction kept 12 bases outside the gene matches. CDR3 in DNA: TGCGCCAGCAGCTCGGTCCCGGGACAGGGTATCTATGAGCAGTTCTTC. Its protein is CASSSVPGQGIYEQFF.

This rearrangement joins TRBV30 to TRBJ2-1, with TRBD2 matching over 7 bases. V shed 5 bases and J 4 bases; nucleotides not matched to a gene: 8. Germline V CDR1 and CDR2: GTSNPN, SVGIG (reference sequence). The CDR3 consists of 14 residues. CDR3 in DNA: TGTGCCTGGGGGTCTGCGGGGGATTACAATGAGCAGTTCTTC. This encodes CAWGSAGDYNEQFF.

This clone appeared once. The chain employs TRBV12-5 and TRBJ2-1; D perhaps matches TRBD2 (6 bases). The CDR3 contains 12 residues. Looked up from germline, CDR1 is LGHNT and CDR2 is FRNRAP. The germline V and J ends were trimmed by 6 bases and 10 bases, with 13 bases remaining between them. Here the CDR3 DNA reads TGTGCTAGTGGAGCTATAGGAGGGGAGCAGTTCTTC. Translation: CASGAIGGEQFF.

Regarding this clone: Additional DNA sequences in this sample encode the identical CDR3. The CDR3 nucleotides read TGTGCCAGCAGGGGCGGGGGGGCTCAAGAGACCCAGTACTTC. Protein: CASRGGGAQETQYF. This chain uses TRBV6-1 with TRBJ2-5; 9 bases align to TRBD2. This CDR3 has 14 residues. Losses at the gene ends were 6 bases for V and 2 bases for J; bases not matched to a gene: 4. Looked up from germline, CDR1 is MNHNS and CDR2 is SASEGT.

This CDR3 is CASRTPGRAQETQYF. The CDR3 DNA sequence: TGTGCCAGCAGAACCCCGGGGCGAGCACAAGAGACCCAGTACTTC. The rearrangement links TRBV6-6 to TRBJ2-5; the D gene could be TRBD1 or TRBD2 (5 bases each). CDR3 length: 15 residues. The V end lost 6 bases, the J end lost 2 bases, and 16 bases lay between the germline ends. CDR1 MNHNY and CDR2 SVGAGI come from the germline V gene (reference sequence).

CDR3 nucleotides: TGTGCCATCAGTGAGTCGTCAGGGGACCACTATTTGGTCAATGAGCAGTTCTTC. Translating it yields CAISESSGDHYLVNEQFF. This rearrangement joins TRBV10-3 to TRBJ2-1; D perhaps matches TRBD1 (6 bases). The germline V gene has CDR1 ENHRY and CDR2 SYGVKD. This CDR3 is built from 18 residues. Deletions cut 0 bases from V and 6 bases from J, with 21 bases between.

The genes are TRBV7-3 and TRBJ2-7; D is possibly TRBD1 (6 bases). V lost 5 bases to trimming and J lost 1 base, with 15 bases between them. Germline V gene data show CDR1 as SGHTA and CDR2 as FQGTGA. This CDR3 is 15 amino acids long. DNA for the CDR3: TGTGCCAGCAGCCCCTCCGGGACACAATCCTACGAGCAGTACTTC. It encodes CASSPSGTQSYEQYF.

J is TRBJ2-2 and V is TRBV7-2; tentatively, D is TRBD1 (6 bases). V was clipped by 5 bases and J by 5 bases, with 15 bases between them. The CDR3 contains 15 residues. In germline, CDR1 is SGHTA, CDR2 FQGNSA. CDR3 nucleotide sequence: TGTGCCAGCAGCCCACAGGGATTCTCTACCGGGGAGCTGTTTTTT. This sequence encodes CASSPQGFSTGELFF. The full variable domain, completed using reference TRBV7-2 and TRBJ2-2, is GAGVSQSPSNKVTEKGKDVELRCDPISGHTALYWYRQSLGQGLEFLIYFQGNSAPDKSGLPSDRFSAERTGGSVSTLTIQRTQQEDSAVYLCASSPQGFSTGELFFGEGSRLTVL.

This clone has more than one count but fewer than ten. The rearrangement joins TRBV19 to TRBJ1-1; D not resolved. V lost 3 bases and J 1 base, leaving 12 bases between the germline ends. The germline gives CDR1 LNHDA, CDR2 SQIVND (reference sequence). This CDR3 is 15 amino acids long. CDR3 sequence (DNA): TGTGCCAGTAGTATTGGGTGGTCGGGGAACACTGAAGCTTTCTTT. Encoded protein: CASSIGWSGNTEAFF.

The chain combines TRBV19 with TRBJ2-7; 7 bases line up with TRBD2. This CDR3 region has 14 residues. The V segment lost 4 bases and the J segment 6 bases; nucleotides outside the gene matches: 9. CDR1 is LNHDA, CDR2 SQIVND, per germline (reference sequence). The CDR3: CASSTTWGGREQYF. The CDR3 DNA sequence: TGTGCCAGTAGTACAACGTGGGGGGGTCGCGAGCAGTACTTC.

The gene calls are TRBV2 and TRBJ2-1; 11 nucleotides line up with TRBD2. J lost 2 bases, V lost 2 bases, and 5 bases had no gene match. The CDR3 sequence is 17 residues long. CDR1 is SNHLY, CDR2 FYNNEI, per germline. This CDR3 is CASSEIETSGTYNEQFF. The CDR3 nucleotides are TGTGCCAGCAGTGAAATTGAGACTAGCGGGACCTACAATGAGCAGTTCTTC. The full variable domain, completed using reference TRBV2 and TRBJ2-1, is EPEVTQTPSHQVTQMGQEVILRCVPISNHLYFYWYRQILGQKVEFLVSFYNNEISEKSEIFDDQFSVERPDGSNFTLKIRSTKLEDSAMYFCASSEIETSGTYNEQFFGPGTRLTVL.

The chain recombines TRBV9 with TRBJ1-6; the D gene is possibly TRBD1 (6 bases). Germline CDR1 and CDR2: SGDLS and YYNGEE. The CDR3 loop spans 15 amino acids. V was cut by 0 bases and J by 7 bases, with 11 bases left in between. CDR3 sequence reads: CASSVAPGENSPLHF. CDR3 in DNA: TGTGCCAGCAGCGTAGCTCCAGGGGAAAATTCACCCCTCCACTTT.

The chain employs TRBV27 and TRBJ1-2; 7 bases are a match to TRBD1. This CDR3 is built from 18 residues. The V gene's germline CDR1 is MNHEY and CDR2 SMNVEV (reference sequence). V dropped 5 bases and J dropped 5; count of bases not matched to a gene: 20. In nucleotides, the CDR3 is TGTGCCAGCAGTCTAATGCCTTACAACAGGGGCCGCCCGTATGGCTACACCTTC. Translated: CASSLMPYNRGRPYGYTF.